These 19 T cell receptor beta chains were all obtained from the same sample, sequenced in a study of tissue T cells after allogeneic stem cell transplantation. Assay used: immunoSEQ multiplex PCR; TCRdb lists only in-frame clones, some missing. The sample includes roughly 42,000 clones, roughly 92% of them seen just once. The source was blood, collected before transplantation. The receptors shown here come from a woman aged 40-75 years who later had graft-versus-host disease after an allogeneic stem cell transplant.

The V and J genes are TRBV30 and TRBJ1-1; maybe TRBD1 (5 bases). V was shortened by 3 bases and J by 0 bases, with 11 bases between the two germline ends. CDR3 length: 14 residues. Germline V gene data show CDR1 as GTSNPN and CDR2 as SVGIG (reference sequence). CDR3 protein: CAWSKRGLNTEAFF. The CDR3 DNA is TGTGCCTGGAGCAAAAGGGGTTTGAACACTGAAGCTTTCTTT.

The V call is TRBV27, the J call TRBJ1-5; D unresolved. The CDR3 totals 14 residues. The germline gives CDR1 MNHEY, CDR2 SMNVEV (reference sequence). Between the trimmed V and J ends, which lost 1 base and 3 bases, there was a span of 7 bases. The CDR3, as DNA: TGTGCCAGCAGTTTATGGGGAAACAATCAGCCCCAGCATTTT. It encodes CASSLWGNNQPQHF.

In this sample, this clone turned up once. The J gene is TRBJ2-7, the V gene TRBV5-4, with 9 bases that match TRBD2. The CDR3 runs to 15 residues. The ends lost 4 bases at V and 5 bases at J; junction bases unmatched: 10. Germline CDR1 reads SGHNT; CDR2 reads YYREEE (reference sequence). CDR3 bases: TGTGCCAGCAGCCACCGACTAGCGGTATTCCACGAGCAGTACTTC. This translates into CASSHRLAVFHEQYF.

The genes are TRBV7-2 and TRBJ2-1, with D tentatively TRBD1 or TRBD2 (7 bases each). The CDR3 has 15 residues. The germline V and J ends were trimmed by 4 bases and 3 bases, with 13 bases remaining between them. Germline lookup yields CDR1 SGHTA and CDR2 FQGNSA. This CDR3 is CASSSGGGNYNEQFF. The CDR3, as DNA: TGTGCCAGCAGCTCAGGGGGGGGAAACTACAATGAGCAGTTCTTC.

This chain joins TRBV30 and TRBJ2-7, with TRBD2 matching 9 bases. The CDR3 spans 14 residues. Germline lookup yields CDR1 GTSNPN and CDR2 SVGIG (reference sequence). The V and J ends lost 2 bases and 5 bases, in that order; junction bases with no gene match: 7. CDR3 amino acids: CAWSLQGLANEQYF. The CDR3 DNA follows: TGTGCCTGGAGTCTCCAAGGACTAGCGAACGAGCAGTACTTC. Complete variable domain (other parts from reference TRBV30 and TRBJ2-7): SQTIHQWPATLVQPVGSPLSLECTVEGTSNPNLYWYRQAAGRGLQLLFYSVGIGQISSEVPQNLSASRPQDRQFILSSKKLLLSDSGFYLCAWSLQGLANEQYFGPGTRLTVT.

The chain employs TRBV6-7 and TRBJ1-4, with D hard to call. TRBV6-7 is annotated as an ORF whose role is uncertain. The length of the CDR3 is 15 residues. V lost 4 bases and J 8 bases, leaving 17 bases between the germline ends. The CDR3 DNA reads TGTGCCAGCAGTTCCCCGGGCCCGTCCGGGGAAAAACTGTTTTTT. Its protein product is CASSSPGPSGEKLFF.

On this clone: An end of the junction does not agree with germline; a read error may underlie this. CDR3: CASSGTFGELFF. In DNA, the CDR3 is TGTGCCAGCAGCGGGACTTTCGGCGAGTTATTCTTC. J is TRBJ2-7 and V is TRBV6-5, with D perhaps matching TRBD2 (6 bases). Germline V gene data show CDR1 as MNHEY and CDR2 as SVGAGI. This CDR3 contains 12 residues.

CDR3: CASSFPGGVNEQFF. The CDR3 bases are TGTGCCAGCAGTTTCCCAGGGGGTGTCAATGAGCAGTTCTTC. V usage is TRBV28 and J usage is TRBJ2-1; the match to TRBD1 covers 7 bases. Trimming took 3 bases from V and 6 from J; bases not matched to a gene: 5. Per germline, CDR1 MDHEN and CDR2 SYDVKM. The CDR3 runs 14 residues.

The chain employs TRBV19 and TRBJ1-2, with 9 bases that match TRBD1. There are 12 residues in the CDR3. Per the germline V gene, CDR1 is LNHDA and CDR2 is SQIVND (reference sequence). V dropped 11 bases and J dropped 8; count of bases not matched to a gene: 9. CDR3 DNA: TGTGCCCGCCGAAACAGGGGGCGCGGCTACACCTTC. It is translated as CARRNRGRGYTF.

This sequence joins TRBV29-1 and TRBJ2-3, with D unresolved. Trimming shortened V by 0 bases and J by 3 bases, and 4 bases separated the two germline ends. This CDR3 is built from 12 residues. The germline V gene encodes CDR1 SQVTM and CDR2 ANQGSEA. CDR3 in DNA: TGCAGCGTTGAAGACAGAACAGATACGCAGTATTTT. Translation gives CSVEDRTDTQYF.

The genes are TRBV9 and TRBJ2-7; D is unresolved. Germline V gene lookup returns CDR1 SGDLS and CDR2 YYNGEE. The V end was cut by 0 bases, the J end by 0 bases, with 10 bases between. This CDR3 is built from 15 residues. The CDR3 spells CASSVGPGSSYEQYF. The DNA of the CDR3 is TGTGCCAGCAGCGTAGGACCAGGAAGCTCCTACGAGCAGTACTTC.

This CDR3 is CASSYSGENSPLHF. The CDR3 region has the DNA TGTGCCAGCAGTTATTCTGGGGAAAATTCACCCCTCCACTTT. The chain links TRBV6-5 to TRBJ1-6, with D uncertain. The CDR3 is 14 residues long. Looked up from germline, CDR1 is MNHEY and CDR2 is SVGAGI. V was shortened by 3 bases and J by 7 bases, with 10 bases between the two germline ends.

The chain employs TRBV10-3 and TRBJ1-5, with 11 bases aligning to TRBD1. Germline-derived CDR1 and CDR2 are ENHRY and SYGVKD. The CDR3 runs 16 residues. The V segment lost 5 bases and the J segment 0 bases; nucleotides outside the gene matches: 3. CDR3 sequence: CAISPGQGDSNQPQHF. The CDR3 nucleotides read TGTGCCATCAGTCCGGGACAGGGGGATAGCAATCAGCCCCAGCATTTT.

This rearrangement joins TRBV6-2 or TRBV6-3 to TRBJ1-6; D gene unclear. CDR1 is MNHEY, CDR2 SVGEGT, per germline. V was cut by 2 bases and J by 2 bases, with 7 bases left in between. The CDR3 length is 15 residues. CDR3 nucleotide sequence: TGTGCCAGCAGTTACAGGAGCGCCTATAATTCACCCCTCCACTTT. Its protein is CASSYRSAYNSPLHF.

The chain links TRBV30 to TRBJ1-3; possibly TRBD1 for D (6 bases). The CDR3 loop spans 15 amino acids. The V gene's germline CDR1 is GTSNPN and CDR2 SVGIG (reference sequence). V was shortened by 3 bases and J by 2 bases, with 14 bases between the two germline ends. The CDR3 DNA follows: TGTGCCTGGAGCCCGCTGGGGGGGCCTGGAAACACCATATATTTT. Its protein is CAWSPLGGPGNTIYF. The complete variable domain, with remaining parts taken from reference TRBV30 and TRBJ1-3, reads SQTIHQWPATLVQPVGSPLSLECTVEGTSNPNLYWYRQAAGRGLQLLFYSVGIGQISSEVPQNLSASRPQDRQFILSSKKLLLSDSGFYLCAWSPLGGPGNTIYFGEGSWLTVV.

The gene calls are TRBV12-3 or TRBV12-4 and TRBJ2-1, with 7 bases that match TRBD1. The CDR3 extends over 13 amino acids. Trimming cost V 5 bases and J 13 bases; bases outside gene matches: 11. The CDR3 sequence: CASSPRQGNKQFF. Written as DNA, the CDR3 is TGTGCCAGCAGTCCCCGACAGGGTAATAAACAGTTCTTC.

CDR3 DNA sequence: TGTGCCAGCAGCCTAGACGGGACTAGCACCTACAATGAGCAGTTCTTC. This codes for CASSLDGTSTYNEQFF. The chain couples TRBV4-2 to TRBJ2-1, with 9 bases that match TRBD2. Germline CDR1 and CDR2: LGHNA and YNFKEQ. V was pared by 4 bases and J by 2 bases, with 6 bases of the junction left unmatched. The CDR3 loop spans 16 amino acids.

The V and J genes are TRBV9 and TRBJ2-1; TRBD1 is a possible D gene (6 bases). The germline V gene encodes CDR1 SGDLS and CDR2 YYNGEE. Trimming pared 4 bases from V and 5 bases from J, leaving 28 bases between. The CDR3 has 19 residues. The CDR3 spells CASSPQQGGRGSLNNEQFF. CDR3 in DNA: TGTGCCAGCAGCCCACAACAGGGCGGTCGCGGTAGTCTTAACAATGAGCAGTTCTTC.

The chain combines TRBV3-1 (or the pseudogene TRBV3-2) with TRBJ2-3; the D gene is possibly TRBD2 (5 bases). V lost 2 bases, J lost 6 bases, and 15 bases lay in between. CDR1 is LGHDT, CDR2 YNNKEL, per germline (reference sequence). The CDR3 spans 15 residues. This chain's CDR3 is CASSQIGVGPDTQYF. The DNA of the CDR3 is TGTGCCAGCAGCCAAATCGGGGTAGGGCCGGATACGCAGTATTTT.